This T cell receptor (beta chain) was retrieved from a study of blood T cell repertoires in COVID-19. Study in general: Whether acute or convalescent, the COVID-19 samples came from the United States, Italy and Spain. PBMCs, B-cell-depleted T cells, or T cells provided the cDNA or gDNA that made up the material.

How the authors handled the data: Reference gene primer amplification gave nucleated cell count estimates. Libraries were prepared by immunoSEQ multiplex PCR; TCRdb keeps only in-frame clonotypes and omits some of them. D and trimming come from the DNA, and the V and J calls and clone size come from that table. The table lists about 240,000 clones, roughly four fifths of them singletons. The germline V gene has CDR1 LNHDA and CDR2 SQIVND (reference sequence). V was pared by 3 bases and J by 4 bases, with 13 bases of the junction left unmatched. The CDR3 spans 17 residues. The specimen was peripheral blood. The chain carries TRBV19 and TRBJ2-5, with 8 bases that match TRBD2. This clonotype originated in a woman in her seventies with acute or convalescent COVID-19. CDR3 nucleotide sequence: TGTGCCAGTAGTATCCCCCCGACTAGCGCCGTAGGAGAGACCCAGTACTTC. Protein sequence: CASSIPPTSAVGETQYF.